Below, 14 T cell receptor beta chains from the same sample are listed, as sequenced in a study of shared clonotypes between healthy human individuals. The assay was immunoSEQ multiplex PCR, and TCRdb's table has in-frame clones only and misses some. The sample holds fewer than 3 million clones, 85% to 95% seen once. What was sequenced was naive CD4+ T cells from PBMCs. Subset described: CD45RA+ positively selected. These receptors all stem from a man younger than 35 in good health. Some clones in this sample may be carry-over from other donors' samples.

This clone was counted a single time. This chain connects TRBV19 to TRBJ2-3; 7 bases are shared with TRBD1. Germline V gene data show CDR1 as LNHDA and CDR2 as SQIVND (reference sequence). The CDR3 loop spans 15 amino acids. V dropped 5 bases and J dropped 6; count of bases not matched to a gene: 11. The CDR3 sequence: CASSPRTGLSDTQYF. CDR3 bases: TGTGCCAGTAGTCCTCGGACAGGCTTGAGCGATACGCAGTATTTT.

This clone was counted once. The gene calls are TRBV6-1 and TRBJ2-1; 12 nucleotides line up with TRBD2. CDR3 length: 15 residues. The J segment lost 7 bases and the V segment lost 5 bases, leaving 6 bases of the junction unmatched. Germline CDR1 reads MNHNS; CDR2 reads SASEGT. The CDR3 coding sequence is TGTGCCAGCAGTCTTGGACTAGCGGGATTAAATGAGCAGTTCTTC. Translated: CASSLGLAGLNEQFF.

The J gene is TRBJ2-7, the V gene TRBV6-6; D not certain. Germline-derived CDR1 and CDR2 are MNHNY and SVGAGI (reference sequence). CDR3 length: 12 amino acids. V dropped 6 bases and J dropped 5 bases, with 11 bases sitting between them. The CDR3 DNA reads TGTGCCAGCAGCCCGATCGGAGACGAGCAGTACTTC. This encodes CASSPIGDEQYF.

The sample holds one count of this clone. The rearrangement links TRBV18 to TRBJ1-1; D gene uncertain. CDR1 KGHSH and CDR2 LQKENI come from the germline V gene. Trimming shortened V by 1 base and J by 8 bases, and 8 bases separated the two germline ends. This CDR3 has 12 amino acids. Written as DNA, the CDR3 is TGTGCCAGCTCACCACGGCAGGTCGAAGCTTTCTTT. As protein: CASSPRQVEAFF. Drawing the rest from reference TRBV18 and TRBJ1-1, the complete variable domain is NAGVMQNPRHLVRRRGQEARLRCSPMKGHSHVYWYRQLPEEGLKFMVYLQKENIIDESGMPKERFSAEFPKEGPSILRIQQVVRGDSAAYFCASSPRQVEAFFGQGTRLTVV.

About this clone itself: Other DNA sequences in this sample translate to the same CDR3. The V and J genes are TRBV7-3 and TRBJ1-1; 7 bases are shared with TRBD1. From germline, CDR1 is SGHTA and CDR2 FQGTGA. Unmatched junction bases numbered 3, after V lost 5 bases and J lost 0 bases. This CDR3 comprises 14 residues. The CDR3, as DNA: TGTGCCAGCAGCGTGGGACAGATGAACACTGAAGCTTTCTTT. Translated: CASSVGQMNTEAFF.

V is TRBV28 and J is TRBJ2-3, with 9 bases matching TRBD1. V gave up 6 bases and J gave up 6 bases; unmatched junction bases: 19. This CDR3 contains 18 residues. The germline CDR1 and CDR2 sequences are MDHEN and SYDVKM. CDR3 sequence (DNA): TGTGCCAGCAGGTTGTGGCAAACCGGGACAGGGCATGTTGATACGCAGTATTTT. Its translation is CASRLWQTGTGHVDTQYF.

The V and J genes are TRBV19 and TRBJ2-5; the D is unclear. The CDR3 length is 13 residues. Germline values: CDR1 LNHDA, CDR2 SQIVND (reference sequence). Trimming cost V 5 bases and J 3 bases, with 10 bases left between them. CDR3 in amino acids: CASSPRTEETQYF. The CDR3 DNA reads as TGTGCCAGTAGTCCCCGGACGGAAGAGACCCAGTACTTC.

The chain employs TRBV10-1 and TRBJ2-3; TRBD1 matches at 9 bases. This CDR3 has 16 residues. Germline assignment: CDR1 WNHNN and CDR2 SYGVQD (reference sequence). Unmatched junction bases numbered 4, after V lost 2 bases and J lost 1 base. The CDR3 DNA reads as TGCGCCAGCAGTGAGACCCGGACAGGGGGCACAGATACGCAGTATTTT. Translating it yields CASSETRTGGTDTQYF.

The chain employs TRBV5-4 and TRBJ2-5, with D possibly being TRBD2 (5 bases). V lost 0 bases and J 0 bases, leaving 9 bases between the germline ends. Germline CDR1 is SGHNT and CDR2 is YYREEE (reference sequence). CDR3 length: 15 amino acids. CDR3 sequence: CASSLDPGNQETQYF. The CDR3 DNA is TGTGCCAGCAGCTTGGATCCGGGAAACCAAGAGACCCAGTACTTC. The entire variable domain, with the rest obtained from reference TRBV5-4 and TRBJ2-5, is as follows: ETGVTQSPTHLIKTRGQQVTLRCSSQSGHNTVSWYQQALGQGPQFIFQYYREEENGRGNFPPRFSGLQFPNYSSELNVNALELDDSALYLCASSLDPGNQETQYFGPGTRLLVL.

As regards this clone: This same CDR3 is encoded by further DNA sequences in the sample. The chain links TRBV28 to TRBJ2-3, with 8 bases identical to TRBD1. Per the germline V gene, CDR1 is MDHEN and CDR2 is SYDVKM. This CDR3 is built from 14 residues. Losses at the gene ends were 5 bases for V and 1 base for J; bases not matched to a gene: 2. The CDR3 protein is CASSADRGTDTQYF. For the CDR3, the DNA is TGTGCCAGCAGTGCGGACAGGGGCACAGATACGCAGTATTTT.

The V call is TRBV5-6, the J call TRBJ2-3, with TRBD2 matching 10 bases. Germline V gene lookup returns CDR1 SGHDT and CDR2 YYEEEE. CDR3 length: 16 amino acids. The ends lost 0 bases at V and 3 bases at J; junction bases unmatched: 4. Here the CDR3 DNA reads TGTGCCAGCAGCTTGGGGCCAGCGGGAGGGACAGATACGCAGTATTTT. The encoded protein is CASSLGPAGGTDTQYF.

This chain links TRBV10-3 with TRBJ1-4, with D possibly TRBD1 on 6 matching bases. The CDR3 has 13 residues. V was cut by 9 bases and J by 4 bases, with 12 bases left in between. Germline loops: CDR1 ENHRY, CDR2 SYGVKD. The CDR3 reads CAIRGDLNEKLFF. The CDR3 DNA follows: TGTGCCATTAGGGGGGACCTTAATGAAAAACTGTTTTTT.

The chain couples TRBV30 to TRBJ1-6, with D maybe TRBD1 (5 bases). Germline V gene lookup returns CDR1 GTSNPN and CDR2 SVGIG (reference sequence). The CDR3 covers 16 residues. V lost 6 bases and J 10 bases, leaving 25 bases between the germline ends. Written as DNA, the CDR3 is TGTGCCTGCCTCCCTCAGGGCGGAAACCGGCGGTCACCCCTCCACTTT. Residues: CACLPQGGNRRSPLHF.

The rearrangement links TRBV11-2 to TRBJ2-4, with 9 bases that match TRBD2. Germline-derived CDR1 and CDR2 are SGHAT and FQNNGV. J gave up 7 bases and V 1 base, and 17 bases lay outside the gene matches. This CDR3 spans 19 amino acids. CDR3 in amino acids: CASSLVPGGASGKVNIQYF. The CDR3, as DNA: TGTGCCAGCAGCTTAGTGCCCGGGGGGGCTAGCGGGAAGGTGAACATTCAGTACTTC.